This T cell receptor beta chain was obtained from a study of OX40 agonist ivuxolimab in advanced cancers. Study overall: The diagnoses of dose-escalation patients were hepatocellular carcinoma, melanoma, renal cell or head and neck cancer. Study-level findings and limits: At 0.1 to 3.0 mg/kg and by week 6, CD4+ and CD8+ T cells in the blood had expanded clonally.

Profiling relied on immunoSEQ multiplex PCR, and the TCRdb table lists in-frame clones only, not all of them. The sample comprises 75,000 to 95,000 clones, about 92% of which are singletons, and 0.45% to 0.55% rests with the top ten. The V gene end was trimmed by 5 bases and the J gene end by 0 bases; junction bases not matched to a gene: 8. CDR3 length: 16 residues. Germline V gene lookup returns CDR1 SEHNR and CDR2 FQNEAQ (reference sequence). With respect to this clone: Its antigen remains unknown.

The sequenced sample was CD4+ or CD8+ T cells sorted from blood, obtained in a trial of the OX40 agonist ivuxolimab. V is TRBV7-9 and J is TRBJ1-2; 8 positions agree with TRBD1. The TCR sequence derives from an adult with an advanced solid tumor such as melanoma, head and neck, liver or kidney cancer. The CDR3 nucleotides read TGTGCCAGCAGCATAACAACAGGGGGAGCTAACTATGGCTACACCTTC. It encodes CASSITTGGANYGYTF.